The TCR beta chain under discussion was sequenced for a study of tissue T cells after allogeneic stem cell transplantation. Time point here: mouse harvest day 7 after allogeneic transplant. The graft held 10^6 splenic CD5+ T cells and 10^7 T-cell-depleted bone marrow cells. This mouse GVHD model was MHC-mismatched B6 to BALB/c, profiled day 7 or 14. On this clone: The target antigen is unknown. These gene names are mouse names. The DNA ends 1 residue before the CDR3 does, and the rest of the CDR3 is filled in from the germline J gene.

Findings and caveats of the study: Anatomically similar tissues had similar TCR repertoires within each patient.

There are 15 residues in the CDR3. Germline V gene lookup returns CDR1 NSHNY and CDR2 SYGAGN. J was trimmed by 6 bases and V by 3 bases; bases with no gene match: 4. Clones were sequenced by immunoSEQ multiplex PCR, and TCRdb holds only the in-frame ones, with some missing. The repertoire holds about 5,800 clones, with roughly half as singletons. V is TRBV13-1 and J is TRBJ2-5; 13 bases map to TRBD2. The sample taken for sequencing was skin. This receptor was taken from a female BALB/c mouse given C57BL/6 T cells with graft-versus-host disease after an allogeneic hematopoietic cell transplant. The CDR3 is CASSGTGGARDTQYF. Incomplete CDR3 DNA: TGTGCCAGCAGTGGGACTGGGGGGGCGCGCGACACCCAGTAC.